Listed below are T cell receptor beta chains from one sample, sequenced in a study of T cell changes during pregnancy in multiple sclerosis. Profiled with immunoSEQ multiplex PCR; TCRdb holds only in-frame clones, not every one. The repertoire has 85,000 to 90,000 clones, approximately 89% of them found once; the top ten carry around 1.8%. The specimen comprised peripheral blood, sampled in the first trimester of pregnancy. The source is a female donor in good health, enrolled as a control in a pregnancy study. Both conserved end residues are trimmed from each CDR3.

j_call | v_call | cdr3_aa
TRBJ1-3 | TRBV6-6 | ASSKGGQISGNTIY
TRBJ2-2 | TRBV18 | ASSLNMDTGELF
TRBJ2-5 | TRBV2 | ASSLIQNTQETQY
TRBJ2-5 | TRBV18 | ASSPQVRGQETQY
TRBJ1-1 | TRBV5-1 | ASSSGGAFNTEAF
TRBJ1-4 | TRBV27 | ASSLLAGREKLF
TRBJ2-2 | TRBV7-2 | ASSVSDPGELF
TRBJ1-2 | TRBV6-1 | ASSERFGGDGYT
TRBJ2-5 | TRBV11-2 | ASSLRLAETQY
TRBJ1-2 | TRBV29-1 | SGFRTGRYGYT
TRBJ2-3 | TRBV20-1 | SAGWGGTQY
TRBJ1-5 | TRBV7-2 | ASSSSPDRNQPQH
TRBJ1-1 | TRBV11-2 | ASSLDIVRGRGKTEAF
TRBJ2-2 | TRBV4-3 | ASSQDRVDGELF
TRBJ2-1 | TRBV15 | ATSRVSGGNNEQF
TRBJ1-2 | TRBV28 | ASSFDRWTNYGYT
TRBJ2-3 | TRBV5-1 | ASSLEGSGGTDTQY
TRBJ2-3 | TRBV27 | ASSPITGRGTDTQY
TRBJ1-2 | TRBV28 | ASRLGTGFYGYT
TRBJ1-6 | TRBV7-2 | ASSILTGSGSPLH
TRBJ1-5 | TRBV5-6 | ASGAGNQPQH
TRBJ1-1 | TRBV9 | ASSPNPEPNTEAF